The entry that follows covers one T cell receptor beta chain sequence. The clone's antigen remains unknown. No quality values exist for individual bases; no much larger clone is one base distant. The collaborating institutions used their own protocols to collect whole blood in K2EDTA tubes. For TCRbeta analysis, collaborators shipped samples as frozen whole blood, isolated PBMCs, or DNA extracted from either of those sample types. This specimen comes from a study of blood T cell repertoires in COVID-19 (dated by TCRdb to about 2020). Some background on the complete study: The collaborator samples originated in the United States, Italy and Spain and spanned the acute and convalescent phases of COVID-19. The prospective study material was composed of cDNA or gDNA derived from T cells, B-cell-depleted T cells, or PBMCs. The dataset comprised deeply sampled blood TCRbeta repertoires from subjects exposed to, actively infected with, or recovered from COVID-19. The repertoires were made available in a free public database intended to serve as a resource for research on the immune response to SARS-CoV-2. Samples came from the ongoing ImmuneRACE study (first 160 participants) plus 1,254 subjects from 6 global collaborators. Sample metadata almost always included a de-identified subject ID, COVID-19 status, age in years and sex. Where available, HLA class I and class II types were obtained from metadata supplied by the sample provider rather than from assay-based typing.

The germline V gene (reference sequence) supplies CDR1 LNHNV and CDR2 YYDKDF. V is cut back by 4 bases and J by 6 bases, with 7 bases in the junction unmatched. The CDR3 sequence holds 15 residues, the cysteine and phenylalanine included. CDR3 DNA is the only sequence kept; it has 45 bases, read in frame from the first base. TCRbeta CDR3 regions were amplified from genomic DNA using the immunoSEQ Assay, a bias-controlled multiplex PCR. The paper's data handling went like this. The number of nucleated cells in each sample was estimated by amplification of reference gene primers within the assay. To quantify the absolute abundance of each unique TCRbeta CDR3 rearrangement, sequence reads were collapsed and filtered. For each sample, productive Simpson clonality was calculated as the square root of Simpson's diversity index over productive rearrangements. TCRdb limited this immuneACCESS table to in-frame rearrangements with V and J called. A share of clones is missing; checked studies link under half to unresolved V genes, and the rest is unexplained. V, J and clone size reflect that table, while D and trimming were determined from the DNA. The sample contains approximately 270,000 clones, just under 85% of them found a single time. 8.9% of the sample is taken by the ten largest.

Broad study findings and their caveats: The quantity of clinical and demographic metadata differed by source and by participant and was supplied without curation.

The receptor comes from a man older than 75 with acute or convalescent COVID-19. The chain is encoded by TRBV15 joined to TRBJ2-2; 8 bases in between match TRBD2. The sequencing input was peripheral blood. The CDR3 corresponds to CATSTGLAKAGELFF. In nucleotide form, the sequence is TGTGCCACCAGCACTGGACTAGCAAAAGCCGGGGAGCTGTTTTTT.